Included here is one T cell receptor (beta chain) sequence, with context. Assay used: immunoSEQ multiplex PCR; TCRdb lists only in-frame clones, some missing. The sample consists of 140,000 to 150,000 clones, 86% of them appearing once. This sample was taken from a study of blood T cell repertoires in COVID-19. Study as a whole: Samples of COVID-19 (acute and convalescent) were obtained from the United States, Italy and Spain.

The receptor comes from a man aged 50-60 years who had recovered from COVID-19. Sequenced: PBMCs or T cells enriched from blood (not recorded which).

CDR3: CASSVQGDGFEKLFF. CDR3 nucleotide sequence: TGTGCCAGCTCAGTACAGGGGGACGGTTTTGAAAAACTGTTTTTT. The chain combines TRBV18 with TRBJ1-4; 8 bases match TRBD1. Germline V lookup: CDR1 KGHSH, CDR2 LQKENI. This CDR3 contains 15 residues. Unmatched junction bases numbered 9, after V lost 5 bases and J lost 7 bases.